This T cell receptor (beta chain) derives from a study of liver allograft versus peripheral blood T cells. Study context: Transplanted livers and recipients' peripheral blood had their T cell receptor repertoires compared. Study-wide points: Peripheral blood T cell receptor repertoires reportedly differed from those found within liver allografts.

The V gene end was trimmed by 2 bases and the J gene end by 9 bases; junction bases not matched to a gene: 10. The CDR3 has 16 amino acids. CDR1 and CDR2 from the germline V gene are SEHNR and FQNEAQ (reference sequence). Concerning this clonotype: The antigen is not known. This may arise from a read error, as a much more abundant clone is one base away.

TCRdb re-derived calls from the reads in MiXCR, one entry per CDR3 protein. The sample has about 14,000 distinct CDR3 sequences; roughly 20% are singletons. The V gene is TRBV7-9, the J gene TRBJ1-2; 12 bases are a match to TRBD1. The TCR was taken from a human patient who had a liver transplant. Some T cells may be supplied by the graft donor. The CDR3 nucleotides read TGTGCCAGCAGCTTACTCGGGACAGGGGGCTTTAATCGCTACACCTTC. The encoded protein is CASSLLGTGGFNRYTF.